This record concerns one TCR beta chain sequence. The count of this clone is one. Which antigen it targets is not known. Base qualities were left out, and no much larger clone turns up one base away. Other DNA sequences within the sample encode an identical CDR3. The record originates from a study of T cells in pancreatic ductal adenocarcinoma (dated by TCRdb to 2015 to 2018). Turning to the overall study: The work assessed suppressive cells as well as CD8+ T cells infiltrating resected pancreatic ductal adenocarcinoma, measuring their numbers, locations, and properties, in order to shed light on the adaptive T-cell response that occurs naturally. The study at large found these results: More total productive templates and 7.5 to 9-fold more unique clonotypes were found in blood samples than in tumor samples. T-cell clonality did not differ significantly between tumor and blood, with mean clonality around 0.11 in tumors and around 0.07 in blood. Comparisons of clonality between tumor and blood may be biased because tumors are enriched in CD45RO+ effector T cells rather than naive T cells, which biases the comparison toward lower diversity. Since most pancreatic cancer patients present with inoperable disease, the resected cohort was skewed toward the minority of patients who had early-stage disease.

Selected pancreatic ductal adenocarcinoma patients had undergone surgery without neoadjuvant therapy. Peripheral blood was collected in heparin tubes, and PBMCs were isolated by histopaque density gradient and cryopreserved in around 10% DMSO. Using the DNeasy Blood and Tissue Kit with Proteinase K and RNase treatment, genomic DNA was extracted from roughly 7 PBMC and about ten flash-frozen tumor specimens. The immunoSEQ hsTCRB kit was used to amplify TCR beta CDR3 regions from genomic DNA. An Illumina HiSeq system was used for high-throughput TRB CDR3 sequencing. Per the original workflow: The immunoSEQ software was used to analyze sequencing reads, and nonproductive sequences containing premature stops or frame-shifts were excluded. Repertoire clonality was computed as one minus Shannon entropy normalized by log2 of the number of unique productive sequences. Drawn from immuneACCESS, this table holds only the in-frame rearrangements with V and J called that TCRdb kept. Clones are partly lost; checked studies trace under half to an unresolved V gene and leave the rest unexplained. V, J and clone size were drawn from that table, and D and trimming were deduced from the DNA. The table for this sample lists roughly 100,000 clones; about 96% of them were counted only once. Around 2.9% of the sample lies in the top ten.

Sequencing was carried out using PBMCs. This TCR was sampled from a human donor with pancreatic ductal adenocarcinoma.

The CDR3 sequence is CASSPGTSGEYNEQFF. In nucleotide form, the sequence is TGCGCCAGCAGCCCCGGGACTAGCGGGGAGTACAATGAGCAGTTCTTC. The chain joins TRBV5-1 to TRBJ2-1, with 13 junctional bases fitting TRBD2. The germline V gene specifies SGHRS as CDR1 and YFSETQ as CDR2. Compared with germline, V lacks 4 bases and J lacks 4 bases; bases without a gene match: 5. The CDR3 measures 16 amino acids from cysteine to phenylalanine. Just the 48-base CDR3 DNA is kept, in frame starting at base 1. Beyond the CDR3, the reference TRBV5-1 and TRBJ2-1 genes provide the residues; the full variable domain reads: KAGVTQTPRYLIKTRGQQVTLSCSPISGHRSVSWYQQTPGQGLQFLFEYFSETQRNKGNFPGRFSGRQFSNSRSEMNVSTLELGDSALYLCASSPGTSGEYNEQFFGPGTRLTVL.